The T cell receptor beta chain under discussion was sequenced for a study of CD8 T cells in ankylosing spondylitis. The V gene's germline CDR1 is KGHSH and CDR2 LQKENI. J was trimmed by 6 bases and V by 6 bases; bases with no gene match: 11. The CDR3 has 14 amino acids. TCRdb redid the calling of the 5' RACE reads with MiXCR, one entry per CDR3 protein. The sample has approximately 200,000 distinct CDR3 sequences; 13% are singletons. This clonotype was found many times. The J gene is TRBJ2-7, the V gene TRBV18, with 7 bases that match TRBD1. The receptor was derived from a female donor with ankylosing spondylitis or in good health (not recorded which). The specimen sequenced was blood, either unsorted or a sorted T cell fraction (not recorded which). CDR3 DNA: TGTGCCAGCTCCCCCTGGGACAGAGGTTTCGAGCAGTACTTC. As protein: CASSPWDRGFEQYF.